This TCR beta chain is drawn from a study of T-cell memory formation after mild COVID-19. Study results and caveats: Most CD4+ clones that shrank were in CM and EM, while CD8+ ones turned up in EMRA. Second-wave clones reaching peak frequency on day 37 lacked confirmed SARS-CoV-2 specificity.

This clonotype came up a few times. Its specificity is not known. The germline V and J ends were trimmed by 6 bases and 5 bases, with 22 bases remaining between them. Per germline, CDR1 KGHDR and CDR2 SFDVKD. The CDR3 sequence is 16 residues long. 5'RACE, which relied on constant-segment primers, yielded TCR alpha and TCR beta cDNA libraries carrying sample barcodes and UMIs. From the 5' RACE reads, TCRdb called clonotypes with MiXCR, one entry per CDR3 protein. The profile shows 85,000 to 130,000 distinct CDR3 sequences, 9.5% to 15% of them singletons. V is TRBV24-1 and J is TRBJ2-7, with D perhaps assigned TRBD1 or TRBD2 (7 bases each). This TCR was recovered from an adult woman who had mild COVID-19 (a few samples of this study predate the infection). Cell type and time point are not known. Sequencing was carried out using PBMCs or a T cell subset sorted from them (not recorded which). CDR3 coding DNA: TGTGCCACCAGTACTGGGGGAGGGGGCCACGAGGACGAGCAGTACTTC. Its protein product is CATSTGGGGHEDEQYF.